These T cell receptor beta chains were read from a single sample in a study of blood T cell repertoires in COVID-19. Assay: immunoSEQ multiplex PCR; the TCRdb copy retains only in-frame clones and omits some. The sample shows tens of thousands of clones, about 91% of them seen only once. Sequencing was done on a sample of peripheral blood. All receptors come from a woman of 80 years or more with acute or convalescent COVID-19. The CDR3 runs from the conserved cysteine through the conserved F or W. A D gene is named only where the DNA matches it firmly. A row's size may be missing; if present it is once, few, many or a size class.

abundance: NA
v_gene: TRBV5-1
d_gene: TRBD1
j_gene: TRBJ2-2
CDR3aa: CASSFSGQGVTSGELFF
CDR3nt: TGCGCCAGCAGCTTCTCGGGACAGGGGGTCACCAGCGGGGAGCTGTTTTTT

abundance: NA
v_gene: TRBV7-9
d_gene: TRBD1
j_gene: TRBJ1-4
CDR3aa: CASSLGAGTGGVNEKLFF
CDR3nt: TGTGCCAGCAGCCTAGGGGCCGGGACAGGGGGCGTAAATGAAAAACTGTTTTTT

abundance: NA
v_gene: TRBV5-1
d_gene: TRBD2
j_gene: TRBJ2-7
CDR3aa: CASSAGTPYEQYF
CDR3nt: TGCGCCAGCTCAGCGGGGACTCCCTACGAGCAGTACTTC

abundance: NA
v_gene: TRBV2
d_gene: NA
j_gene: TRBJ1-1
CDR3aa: CASSERQGGAEAFF
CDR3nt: TGTGCCAGCAGTGAAAGGCAGGGAGGCGCTGAAGCTTTCTTT

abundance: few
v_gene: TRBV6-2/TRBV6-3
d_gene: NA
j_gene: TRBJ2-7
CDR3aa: CASSRTVPRQYF
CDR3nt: TGTGCCAGCAGTCGGACAGTTCCGAGGCAGTACTTC

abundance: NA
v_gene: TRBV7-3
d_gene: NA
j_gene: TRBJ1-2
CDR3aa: CASSFTSGPAGNNYGYTF
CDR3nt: TGTGCCAGCAGCTTCACCTCGGGGCCAGCGGGTAATAACTATGGCTACACCTTC

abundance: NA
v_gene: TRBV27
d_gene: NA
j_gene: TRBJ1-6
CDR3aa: CASSFESGQGNSPLHF
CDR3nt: TGTGCCAGCAGTTTTGAATCAGGTCAGGGAAATTCACCCCTCCACTTT

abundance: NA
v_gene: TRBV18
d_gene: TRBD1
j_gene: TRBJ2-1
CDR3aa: CASSRLGQGENEQFF
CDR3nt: TGTGCCAGCTCCCGCTTGGGACAGGGAGAGAATGAGCAGTTCTTC

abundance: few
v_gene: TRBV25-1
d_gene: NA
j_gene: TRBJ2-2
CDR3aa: CASSDQAITGELFF
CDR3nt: TGTGCCAGCAGTGACCAGGCGATTACCGGGGAGCTGTTTTTT

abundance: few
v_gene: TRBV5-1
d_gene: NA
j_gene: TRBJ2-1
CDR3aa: CATQGGSDYNEQFF
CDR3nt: TGCGCCACCCAGGGGGGCAGTGACTACAATGAGCAGTTCTTC

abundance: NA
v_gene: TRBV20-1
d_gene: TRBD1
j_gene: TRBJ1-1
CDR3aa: CSASAPGTGLNTEAFF
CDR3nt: TGCAGTGCTAGTGCCCCCGGGACAGGGTTGAACACTGAAGCTTTCTTT

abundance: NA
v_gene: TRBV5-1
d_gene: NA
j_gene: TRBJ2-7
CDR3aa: CASSLATDSYEQYF
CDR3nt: TGCGCCAGCAGCTTGGCCACAGATTCCTACGAGCAGTACTTC

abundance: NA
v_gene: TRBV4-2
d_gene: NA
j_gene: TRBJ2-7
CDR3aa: CASSLKWAQGSDSYEQYF
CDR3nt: TGTGCCAGCAGCCTCAAATGGGCACAGGGATCGGACTCCTACGAGCAGTACTTC

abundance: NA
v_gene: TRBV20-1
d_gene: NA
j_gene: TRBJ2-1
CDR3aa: CSTIANEQFF
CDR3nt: TGCAGTACCATAGCAAATGAGCAGTTCTTC

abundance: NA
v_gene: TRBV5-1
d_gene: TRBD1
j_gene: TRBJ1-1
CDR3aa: CASSLAPGGSTEAFF
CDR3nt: TGCGCCAGCAGCTTGGCCCCAGGGGGGAGCACTGAAGCTTTCTTT

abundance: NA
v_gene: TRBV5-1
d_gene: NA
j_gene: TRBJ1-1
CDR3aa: CASSLKLDTEAFF
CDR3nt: TGCGCCAGCAGCTTGAAACTAGACACTGAAGCTTTCTTT

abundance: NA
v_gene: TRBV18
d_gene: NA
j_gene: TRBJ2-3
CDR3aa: CASSPQPAGTDTQYF
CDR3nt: TGTGCCAGCTCACCACAGCCAGCAGGGACAGATACGCAGTATTTT

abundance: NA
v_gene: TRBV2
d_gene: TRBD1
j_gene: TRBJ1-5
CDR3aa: CASSGTGGPYQPQHF
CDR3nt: TGTGCCAGCAGTGGGACAGGGGGCCCCTATCAGCCCCAGCATTTT

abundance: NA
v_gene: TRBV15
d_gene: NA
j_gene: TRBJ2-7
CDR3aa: CATSRGFRDEQYF
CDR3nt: TGTGCCACCAGCAGAGGGTTCAGGGACGAGCAGTACTTC

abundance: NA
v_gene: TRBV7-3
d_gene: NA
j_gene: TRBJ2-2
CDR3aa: CASSLSPPGRAGELFF
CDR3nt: TGTGCCAGCAGCTTATCCCCGCCAGGGCGAGCAGGGGAGCTGTTTTTT

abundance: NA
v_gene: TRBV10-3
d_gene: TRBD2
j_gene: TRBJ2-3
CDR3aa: CAVGLAGGGPDTQYF
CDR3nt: TGTGCCGTGGGACTAGCGGGGGGTGGGCCAGATACGCAGTATTTT

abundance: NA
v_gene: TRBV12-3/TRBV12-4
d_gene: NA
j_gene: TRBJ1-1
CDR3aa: CASGGHLNTEAFF
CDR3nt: TGTGCCAGCGGGGGACACCTGAACACTGAAGCTTTCTTT

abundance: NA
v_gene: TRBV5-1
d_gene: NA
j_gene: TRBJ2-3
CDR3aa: CASSLSGHPSTDTQYF
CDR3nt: TGCGCCAGCAGCTTGTCCGGTCATCCTAGCACAGATACGCAGTATTTT

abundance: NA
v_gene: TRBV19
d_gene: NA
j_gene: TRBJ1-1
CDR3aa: CASTKNTEAFF
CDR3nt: TGTGCCAGTACCAAGAACACTGAAGCTTTCTTT

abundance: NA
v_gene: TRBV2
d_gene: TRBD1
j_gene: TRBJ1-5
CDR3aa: CASRERQGADQPQHF
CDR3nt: TGTGCCAGCAGAGAGAGACAGGGGGCAGATCAGCCCCAGCATTTT

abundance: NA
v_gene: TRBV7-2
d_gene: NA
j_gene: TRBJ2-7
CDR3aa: CASSLAPGGEQYF
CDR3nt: TGTGCCAGCAGCTTAGCACCCGGAGGCGAGCAGTACTTC

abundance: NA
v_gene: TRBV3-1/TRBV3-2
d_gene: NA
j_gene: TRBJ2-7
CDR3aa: CASSSQGLSYEQYF
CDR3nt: TGTGCCAGCAGCTCTCAGGGTCTATCCTACGAGCAGTACTTC

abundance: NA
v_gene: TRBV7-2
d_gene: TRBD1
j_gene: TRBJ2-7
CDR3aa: CASSLEGALSYEQYF
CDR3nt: TGTGCCAGCAGCTTAGAGGGGGCACTCTCCTACGAGCAGTACTTC

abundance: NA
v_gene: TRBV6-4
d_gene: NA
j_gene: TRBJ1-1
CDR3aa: CASRLDSHFLNTEAFF
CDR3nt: TGTGCCAGCAGATTAGACAGCCACTTTCTGAACACTGAAGCTTTCTTT

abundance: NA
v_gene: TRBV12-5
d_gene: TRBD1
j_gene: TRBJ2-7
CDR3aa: CASGTGTASYEQYF
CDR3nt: TGTGCTAGTGGGACCGGGACAGCGTCCTACGAGCAGTACTTC

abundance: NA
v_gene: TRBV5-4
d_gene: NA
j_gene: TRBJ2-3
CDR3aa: CASSFIRERQGTDTQYF
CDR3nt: TGTGCCAGCAGCTTCATACGAGAGAGACAGGGCACAGATACGCAGTATTTT

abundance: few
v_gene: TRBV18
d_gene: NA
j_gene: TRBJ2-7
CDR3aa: CASSSNWASEFEQYF
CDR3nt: TGTGCCAGCTCCTCGAATTGGGCTAGCGAGTTCGAGCAGTACTTC

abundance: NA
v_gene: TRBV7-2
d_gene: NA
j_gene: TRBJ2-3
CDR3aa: CASSRGAAGGTDTQYF
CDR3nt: TGTGCCAGCAGCCGGGGGGCGGCGGGAGGCACAGATACGCAGTATTTT

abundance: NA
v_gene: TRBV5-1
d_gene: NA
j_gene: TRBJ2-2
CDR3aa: CASSLESAGLTF
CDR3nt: TGCGCCAGCAGCTTGGAGTCCGCAGGCCTAACTTTT

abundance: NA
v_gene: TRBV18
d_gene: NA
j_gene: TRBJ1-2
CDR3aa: CASSPPEGQGYGYTF
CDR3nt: TGTGCCAGCTCACCACCGGAGGGTCAGGGCTATGGCTACACCTTC

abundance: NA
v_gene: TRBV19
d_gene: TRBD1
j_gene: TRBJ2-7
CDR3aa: CASSSRTGGLPYEQYF
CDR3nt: TGTGCCAGTAGCTCCCGGACAGGGGGCCTGCCCTACGAGCAGTACTTC

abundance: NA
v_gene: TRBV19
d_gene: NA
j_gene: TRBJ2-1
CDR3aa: CASSINLGAIAHYNEQFF
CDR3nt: TGTGCCAGTAGTATTAATTTGGGGGCCATCGCCCATTACAATGAGCAGTTCTTC

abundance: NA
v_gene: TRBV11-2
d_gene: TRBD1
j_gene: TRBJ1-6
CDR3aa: CASSLGPTGGNSPLHF
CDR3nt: TGTGCCAGCAGCTTAGGACCGACAGGGGGCAATTCACCCCTCCACTTT

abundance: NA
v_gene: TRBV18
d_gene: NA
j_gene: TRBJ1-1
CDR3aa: CASSPRGGSNTEAFF
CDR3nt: TGTGCCAGCTCTCCTCGGGGGGGCAGCAACACTGAAGCTTTCTTT

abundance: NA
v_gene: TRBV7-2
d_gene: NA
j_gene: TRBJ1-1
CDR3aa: CASSLMSGVGDTEAFF
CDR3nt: TGTGCCAGCAGCTTAATGTCAGGGGTAGGAGACACTGAAGCTTTCTTT

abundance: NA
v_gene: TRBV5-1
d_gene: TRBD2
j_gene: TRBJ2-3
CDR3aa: CASSLESAGGGTDTQYF
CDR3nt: TGCGCCAGCAGCTTGGAATCGGCGGGGGGCGGGACAGATACGCAGTATTTT

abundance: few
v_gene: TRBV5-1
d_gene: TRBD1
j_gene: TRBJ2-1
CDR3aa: CASSLGQGGNNEQFF
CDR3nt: TGCGCCAGCAGCTTGGGACAGGGCGGCAACAATGAGCAGTTCTTC

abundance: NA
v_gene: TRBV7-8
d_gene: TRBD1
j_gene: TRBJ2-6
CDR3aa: CASSRGQGDGANVLTF
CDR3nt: TGTGCCAGCAGCCGAGGACAGGGCGACGGGGCCAACGTCCTGACTTTC

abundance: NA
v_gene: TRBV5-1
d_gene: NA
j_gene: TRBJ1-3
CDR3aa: CASSLAPVTSGNTIYF
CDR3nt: TGCGCCAGCAGCTTGGCCCCGGTAACCTCTGGAAACACCATATATTTT

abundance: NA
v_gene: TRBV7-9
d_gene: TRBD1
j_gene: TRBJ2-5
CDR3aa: CASSYRTGEETQYF
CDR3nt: TGTGCCAGCAGCTACCGGACAGGGGAAGAGACCCAGTACTTC

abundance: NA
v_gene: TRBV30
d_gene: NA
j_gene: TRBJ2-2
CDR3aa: CAWITGWAGELFF
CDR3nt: TGTGCCTGGATTACAGGGTGGGCCGGGGAGCTGTTTTTT

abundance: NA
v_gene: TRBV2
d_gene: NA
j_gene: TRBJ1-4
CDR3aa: CASRMGGEKLFF
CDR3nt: TGTGCCAGCAGGATGGGAGGCGAAAAACTGTTTTTT